Listed below are T cell receptor beta chains from one sample, sequenced in a study of CD8 T cells in Susac syndrome. TCRdb independently ran MiXCR on the immunoSEQ multiplex PCR reads; one entry per CDR3 protein. The sample carries about 150,000 distinct CDR3 sequences, approximately 95% recorded once. The specimen was CD4+ T cells from PBMCs. These receptors came from a human donor in good health. CDR3s include the opening cysteine and the closing phenylalanine or tryptophan. The order of the fields is clone size, J gene, D gene, V gene, CDR3 DNA, CDR3 protein. D genes are given only for firm matches. The size entry is marked missing in some rows and otherwise reads once, few, many or a size class.

clone_size: -; j_call: TRBJ2-1; d_call: -; v_call: TRBV20-1; cdr3_nt: TGCAGTGCTAGAGCCCTGCCCAGCTCGGATGAGCAGTTCTTC; cdr3_aa: CSARALPSSDEQFF
clone_size: -; j_call: TRBJ2-1; d_call: TRBD2; v_call: TRBV5-4; cdr3_nt: TGTGCCAGCAGCTTCAGTCTGGGGGGGCTAGCGGGAAACAATGAGCAGTTCTTC; cdr3_aa: CASSFSLGGLAGNNEQFF
clone_size: -; j_call: TRBJ1-3; d_call: -; v_call: TRBV2; cdr3_nt: TGTGCCAGCAGGGGTGATGGAAACACCATATATTTT; cdr3_aa: CASRGDGNTIYF
clone_size: -; j_call: TRBJ1-2; d_call: TRBD1; v_call: TRBV29-1; cdr3_nt: TGCAGCGGCCAGGGGGCGCGAGGCTACACCTTC; cdr3_aa: CSGQGARGYTF
clone_size: -; j_call: TRBJ2-7; d_call: -; v_call: TRBV18; cdr3_nt: TGTGCCAGCTCACGCGGGACCTCCTACGAGCAGTACTTC; cdr3_aa: CASSRGTSYEQYF
clone_size: once; j_call: TRBJ2-1; d_call: TRBD1; v_call: TRBV20-1; cdr3_nt: TGCAGTGCTGAGACAGGGTATCGGTCCTACAATGAGCAGTTCTTC; cdr3_aa: CSAETGYRSYNEQFF
clone_size: -; j_call: TRBJ2-3; d_call: -; v_call: TRBV13; cdr3_nt: TGTGCCAGCAGCTTAGAAGGGCCCGGCGCGGATACGCAGTATTTT; cdr3_aa: CASSLEGPGADTQYF
clone_size: -; j_call: TRBJ1-1; d_call: TRBD1; v_call: TRBV30; cdr3_nt: TGTGCCTGGAGTGTAGGGGGCAGCCTGATGAACACTGAAGCTTTCTTT; cdr3_aa: CAWSVGGSLMNTEAFF
clone_size: -; j_call: TRBJ2-3; d_call: TRBD2; v_call: TRBV3-1; cdr3_nt: TGTGCCAGCAGCCAAAGTGCGCTAGCGGGATCGAATACGCAGTATTTT; cdr3_aa: CASSQSALAGSNTQYF
clone_size: -; j_call: TRBJ1-2; d_call: -; v_call: TRBV27; cdr3_nt: TGTGCCAGCAGTCCCGGGCCTAAGGGGGGCTTTGGCTACACCTTC; cdr3_aa: CASSPGPKGGFGYTF
clone_size: -; j_call: TRBJ2-5; d_call: TRBD2; v_call: TRBV5-1; cdr3_nt: TGCGCCAGCAGCTTGGCGGGACTAGCGGGAGAGGAGACCCAGTACTTC; cdr3_aa: CASSLAGLAGEETQYF
clone_size: -; j_call: TRBJ2-1; d_call: TRBD2; v_call: TRBV10-3; cdr3_nt: TGTGCCATCAGTGAGCCGACCTCGGCTAGCGGGAGGAGCTCCTACAATGAGCAGTTCTTC; cdr3_aa: CAISEPTSASGRSSYNEQFF
clone_size: -; j_call: TRBJ2-3; d_call: TRBD1; v_call: TRBV5-1; cdr3_nt: TGCGCCAGCAGCTCCGGGACAGGGGTGTTCGGCACAGATACGCAGTATTTT; cdr3_aa: CASSSGTGVFGTDTQYF
clone_size: -; j_call: TRBJ1-1; d_call: -; v_call: TRBV3-1; cdr3_nt: TGTGCCAGCAGCCAAGAAATAGCGAACACTGAAGCTTTCTTT; cdr3_aa: CASSQEIANTEAFF
clone_size: -; j_call: TRBJ2-1; d_call: TRBD2; v_call: TRBV11-2; cdr3_nt: TGTGCCAGCAGCTTCCGGGGAGGGACGTTCTTC; cdr3_aa: CASSFRGGTFF
clone_size: -; j_call: TRBJ2-2; d_call: -; v_call: TRBV12-3/TRBV12-4; cdr3_nt: TGTGCCAGCAGTTTGTTAACGAACACCGGGGAGCTGTTTTTT; cdr3_aa: CASSLLTNTGELFF
clone_size: -; j_call: TRBJ2-7; d_call: TRBD2; v_call: TRBV4-1; cdr3_nt: TGCGCCAGCAGCCAAGGCGCGGGGGAAGTCGACGAGCAGTACTTC; cdr3_aa: CASSQGAGEVDEQYF
clone_size: -; j_call: TRBJ1-1; d_call: -; v_call: TRBV7-3; cdr3_nt: TGTGCCAGCAGCTTAACGAATGGCGGGACTGAAGCTTTCTTT; cdr3_aa: CASSLTNGGTEAFF
clone_size: once; j_call: TRBJ2-1; d_call: TRBD2; v_call: TRBV12-3/TRBV12-4; cdr3_nt: TGTGCCAGCAGAATTAGCGGGTCCGCCTACAATGAGCAGTTCTTC; cdr3_aa: CASRISGSAYNEQFF
clone_size: -; j_call: TRBJ2-3; d_call: -; v_call: TRBV5-6; cdr3_nt: TGTGCCAGCAGCTTCGGGGGCCTCCCAGATACGCAGTATTTT; cdr3_aa: CASSFGGLPDTQYF
clone_size: -; j_call: TRBJ1-1; d_call: -; v_call: TRBV20-1; cdr3_nt: TGCAGTGCTAGAGATGGGGCGGTGAACACTGAAGCTTTCTTT; cdr3_aa: CSARDGAVNTEAFF
clone_size: -; j_call: TRBJ1-1; d_call: -; v_call: TRBV12-3/TRBV12-4; cdr3_nt: TGTGCCAGCAGTTTCTCGTATCGGGGAGACACTGAAGCTTTCTTT; cdr3_aa: CASSFSYRGDTEAFF
clone_size: -; j_call: TRBJ2-1; d_call: -; v_call: TRBV11-2; cdr3_nt: TGTGCCAGCAGCTTAGGACAGGCACGGCGTGAGCAGTTCTTC; cdr3_aa: CASSLGQARREQFF
clone_size: -; j_call: TRBJ2-2; d_call: TRBD2; v_call: TRBV24-1; cdr3_nt: TGTGCCACCAGTGATTGGGGCGGGAGGGCGAACACCGGGGAGCTGTTTTTT; cdr3_aa: CATSDWGGRANTGELFF
clone_size: once; j_call: TRBJ2-1; d_call: -; v_call: TRBV2; cdr3_nt: TGTGCCAGCAGTCGTACGCCATCGGAGCAGTTCTTC; cdr3_aa: CASSRTPSEQFF
clone_size: few; j_call: TRBJ2-5; d_call: TRBD1; v_call: TRBV7-8; cdr3_nt: TGTGCCAGCAGTAAAGGGGGCGAGGGGACCCAGTACTTC; cdr3_aa: CASSKGGEGTQYF
clone_size: once; j_call: TRBJ2-7; d_call: TRBD2; v_call: TRBV10-3; cdr3_nt: TGTGCCATCAGTGGCAGCGGGGCCTACTACGAGCAGTACTTC; cdr3_aa: CAISGSGAYYEQYF
clone_size: -; j_call: TRBJ2-2; d_call: TRBD1; v_call: TRBV3-1; cdr3_nt: TGTGCCAGCAGCCCGAGACAGGGCTACACCGGGGAGCTGTTTTTT; cdr3_aa: CASSPRQGYTGELFF
clone_size: once; j_call: TRBJ2-5; d_call: -; v_call: TRBV11-2; cdr3_nt: TGTGCCAGCACTCCTGGCGCTCCGAGGCAAGAGACCCAGTACTTC; cdr3_aa: CASTPGAPRQETQYF
clone_size: -; j_call: TRBJ2-7; d_call: -; v_call: TRBV3-1; cdr3_nt: TGTGCCAGCAGCCAAGCTCGAGTTTCGTACGAGCAGTACTTC; cdr3_aa: CASSQARVSYEQYF
clone_size: -; j_call: TRBJ2-1; d_call: TRBD1; v_call: TRBV10-3; cdr3_nt: TGTGCCATCAGTGACCCCGACAGGGCCAATGAGCAGTTCTTC; cdr3_aa: CAISDPDRANEQFF
clone_size: -; j_call: TRBJ1-2; d_call: TRBD1; v_call: TRBV7-2; cdr3_nt: TGTGCCAGCAGGCGACCGGGACAGGGGAGCTATGGCTACACCTTC; cdr3_aa: CASRRPGQGSYGYTF
clone_size: once; j_call: TRBJ1-5; d_call: -; v_call: TRBV5-6; cdr3_nt: TGTGCCAGCAGCGGTCGGACGAGGGATCAGCCCCAGCATTTT; cdr3_aa: CASSGRTRDQPQHF
clone_size: -; j_call: TRBJ2-5; d_call: -; v_call: TRBV9; cdr3_nt: TGTGCCAGCAGCGCCAGCGGCCACCCCTCGGAGACCCAGTACTTC; cdr3_aa: CASSASGHPSETQYF
clone_size: -; j_call: TRBJ2-7; d_call: TRBD1; v_call: TRBV28; cdr3_nt: TGTGCCAGCAGTTTTGGGACAGGGGGCTACGAGCAGTACTTC; cdr3_aa: CASSFGTGGYEQYF
clone_size: few; j_call: TRBJ2-3; d_call: -; v_call: TRBV6-6; cdr3_nt: TGTGCCAGCAGTCGGGACTTCACAGATACGCAGTATTTT; cdr3_aa: CASSRDFTDTQYF
clone_size: -; j_call: TRBJ2-7; d_call: -; v_call: TRBV6-1; cdr3_nt: TGTGCCAGCAGGTGGGGGGAGGTCTCCTACGAGCAGTACTTC; cdr3_aa: CASRWGEVSYEQYF